This TCR beta chain was profiled in a study of a mutant IDH1 vaccine in newly diagnosed glioma. Study-wide context: Participants attended visit V12, the safety follow-up, at week 35, and then attended visit V13 at week 47.

Concerning this clone itself: The antigen is not known.

Germline V gives CDR1 PRHDT, CDR2 FYEKMQ (reference sequence). This CDR3 contains 12 residues. The germline V and J ends were trimmed by 0 bases and 10 bases, with 8 bases remaining between them. Described time point: week 35, safety follow-up. Every vaccination contained 300 ug of the mutant IDH1 20-mer peptide and was paired with topical imiquimod. Eight vaccinations went to patients in weeks 1, 3, 5, 7, 11, 15, 19, 23. TCRdb's table, derived via immunoSEQ multiplex PCR, lists solely in-frame clones and lacks some. The profile shows 30,000 to 40,000 clones, roughly 77% of them singletons. This rearrangement joins TRBV13 to TRBJ2-3; a weak D match, TRBD2 (5 bases). The clonotype was recovered from a man in his forties or fifties with glioma. Some clones in this sample may be carry-over from other donors' samples. Source: PBMCs, taken from a glioma patient whose treatment included an IDH1 peptide vaccine. CDR3 DNA sequence: TGTGCCAGCAGCTTAGGCGGAGGACCGCAGTATTTT. It is translated as CASSLGGGPQYF.